This T cell receptor beta chain is from a study of OX40 agonist ivuxolimab in advanced cancers. At the level of the study: It was ivuxolimab, an agonistic anti-OX40 (CD134) antibody, that patients were treated with. Dosing consisted of intravenous ivuxolimab at 0.01 to 10 mg/kg every 2 weeks. Broader study findings: Some of the nonresponding patients also showed low levels of normalized T-cell clonal expansion.

It was autoimmune disease history or systemic immunosuppression that excluded patients. Trimming shortened V by 3 bases and J by 7 bases, and 7 bases separated the two germline ends. CDR3 length: 12 residues. Germline CDR1 is LNHDA and CDR2 is SQIVND (reference sequence). This clone was detected a few times. Its antigen remains unidentified. Method: immunoSEQ multiplex PCR; TCRdb's copy keeps in-frame clones and lacks some. Of around 63,000 clones listed, 75% to 90% were seen once; the top ten hold roughly 10%. The rearrangement joins TRBV19 to TRBJ1-5; unclear D gene. Material: CD4+ or CD8+ T cells sorted from blood, obtained in a trial of the OX40 agonist ivuxolimab. This sequence originates from an adult with an advanced solid tumor such as melanoma, head and neck, liver or kidney cancer. CDR3 nucleotide sequence: TGTGCCAGTAGTATGGGTCGCCAGCCCCAGCATTTT. This translates into CASSMGRQPQHF.